This T cell receptor (beta chain) was found in a study of blood T cell repertoires in COVID-19. Study as a whole: PBMCs, B-cell-depleted T cells, or T cells were the source of the cDNA or gDNA that made up the material.

Germline assignment: CDR1 KGHDR and CDR2 SFDVKD. CDR3 length equals 14 residues. Deletions cut 8 bases from V and 1 base from J, with 14 bases between. Method: immunoSEQ multiplex PCR; TCRdb's copy keeps in-frame clones and lacks some. Of around 70,000 clones in the sample, around 87% are singletons; the top ten hold roughly 28%. This TCR came from a woman aged 80 or older with active or convalescent COVID-19. Sample: peripheral blood. The chain employs TRBV24-1 and TRBJ2-7; TRBD1 is a possible D gene (6 bases). DNA for the CDR3: TGTGCCACCAAAGGGGCAGGGGATTCCTACGAGCAGTACTTC. This codes for CATKGAGDSYEQYF.